This entry lists 12 T cell receptor beta chains sequenced from one sample in a study of tumor and adjacent non-tumor tissue in lung cancer. No cell sorting was done before RNA was extracted from the tissue. A modified ARM-PCR protocol with three rounds of nested PCR amplified TCRbeta. Using its own MiXCR run on the multiplex PCR reads, TCRdb lists one record per CDR3 protein. The sample has over 100,000 distinct CDR3 sequences, approximately 82% seen once. Sequenced: lung tumor tissue. These receptors were collected from a woman in her sixties or seventies with non-small cell lung cancer.

Notes on this clonotype: One base away lies a much larger clone, so this may be a sequencing read error. This chain joins TRBV5-4 and TRBJ1-2, with 10 positions matching TRBD1. The CDR3 is 15 amino acids. The germline V gene has CDR1 SGHNT and CDR2 YYREEE (reference sequence). CDR3 in DNA: TGTGTCAGCAGCTTGCCCGGACAGGGGGACGATGGCTACACCTTC. Amino acid sequence: CVSSLPGQGDDGYTF.

In regard to this clonotype: At one end the junction does not follow the germline gene, possibly because of a read error. The chain has TRBV6-2 or TRBV6-3 and TRBJ1-5; D unclear. Germline CDR1 is MNHEY and CDR2 is SVGEGT. This CDR3 contains 15 residues. The CDR3 is CASSYAVNGNQPQHF. CDR3 in DNA: TGTGCCAGTAGTTACGCGGTGAACGGCAATCAGCCCCAGCATTTT.

A note on this clonotype: Germline is not matched at one junction end, which may reflect a read error. This chain connects TRBV11-2 to TRBJ2-7, with TRBD1 matching 7 bases. Looked up from germline, CDR1 is SGHAT and CDR2 is FQNNGV. The CDR3 spans 14 residues. The CDR3 DNA reads TGTACCAGCAGCTTATCCACCGGGACAGCCGAGCAGCAATTC. Residues: CTSSLSTGTAEQQF.

The chain couples TRBV5-4 to TRBJ2-1; TRBD2 matches at 10 bases. The J segment lost 5 bases and the V segment lost 3 bases, leaving 14 bases of the junction unmatched. The CDR3 consists of 18 residues. CDR1 and CDR2 (germline): SGHNT, YYREEE (reference sequence). CDR3 sequence reads: CASSSGGILAGAHNEQFF. CDR3 DNA: TGTGCCAGCAGCTCCGGTGGCATCCTAGCGGGGGCACACAATGAGCAGTTCTTC.

As regards this clonotype: One end of the junction varies from germline; a read error may be responsible. This chain uses TRBV6-6 with TRBJ2-4; 11 bases map to TRBD1. The V gene's germline CDR1 is MNHNY and CDR2 SVGAGI (reference sequence). CDR3 length equals 15 residues. Written as DNA, the CDR3 is TGTGCCAGCAGTTACCGGGACAGGGGGGGGACCATTCAATACTTC. It is translated as CASSYRDRGGTIQYF.

A word on this clonotype: Just one base apart from a much larger clone, this may be a read error. The gene calls are TRBV12-3 or TRBV12-4 and TRBJ1-1, with a tentative D call TRBD1 (6 bases). The CDR3 covers 13 residues. Trimming took 8 bases from V and 5 from J, leaving 15 bases between them. The chain's CDR3 is CASCQQGGTEAFF. The CDR3 DNA reads TGTGCCAGCTGTCAACAGGGAGGGACTGAAGCTTTCTTT.

In regard to this clonotype: The CDR3 does not end in the conserved phenylalanine or tryptophan, so this is likely a read error. This sequence joins TRBV4-1 and TRBJ2-5, with D perhaps matching TRBD1 (7 bases). The CDR3 consists of 17 residues. Germline lookup yields CDR1 MGHRA and CDR2 YSYEKL. The CDR3 region is CASNQDRAGGLPETQYY. Written as DNA, the CDR3 is TGCGCCAGCAACCAAGATAGGGCAGGGGGGCTGCCCGAGACCCAGTACTAC.

The chain has TRBV6-5 and TRBJ1-2; TRBD1 might be the D (5 bases). With 0 bases removed from V and 6 bases from J, the gap between germline ends came to 14 bases. The CDR3 covers 15 residues. Germline V gene lookup returns CDR1 MNHEY and CDR2 SVGAGI. CDR3 protein: CASSYSINQGHGYTF. In nucleotides, the CDR3 is TGTGCCAGCAGTTACTCGATTAATCAGGGACATGGCTACACCTTC.

Note on this clonotype: The conserved final phenylalanine or tryptophan is absent from the CDR3, which likely points to a read error. The rearrangement links TRBV20-1 to TRBJ2-5; tentative D call: TRBD2 (6 bases). The V gene's germline CDR1 is DFQATT and CDR2 SNEGSKA (reference sequence). Deletions cut 7 bases from V and 10 bases from J, with 16 bases between. The CDR3 loop spans 11 amino acids. Here the CDR3 DNA reads TGCAGTGTCCCGGGCGGGAAGATCCAGTACTCC. Its protein product is CSVPGGKIQYS.

As for this clonotype: The junction differs from germline at one of its ends, possibly a read error. The rearrangement uses TRBV29-1 and TRBJ1-2; a possible D gene is TRBD1 (5 bases). Germline V gives CDR1 SQVTM, CDR2 ANQGSEA. This CDR3 contains 14 residues. The CDR3 bases are TGCAGCGTTGGACTCTACGGGACGGACTATAGCTACACCTTC. It yields the protein CSVGLYGTDYSYTF.

This clonotype has only one observation. One end of the junction varies from germline; a read error may be responsible. This rearrangement joins TRBV11-3 to TRBJ1-3; the D is unclear. The CDR3 length is 13 residues. Germline CDR1 reads SGHNT; CDR2 reads YENEEA. In nucleotides, the CDR3 is TGTGCCACCCGGGAGGGCTCTGCAAACATCATATATTTT. Its translation: CATREGSANIIYF.

To note about this clonotype: It may be a read error: a sequence one base away is much more abundant. This chain connects TRBV20-1 to TRBJ1-1; no definite D call. This CDR3 has 15 amino acids. The germline gives CDR1 DFQATT, CDR2 SNEGSKA (reference sequence). Deletions cut 4 bases from V and 1 base from J, with 16 bases between. DNA of the CDR3: TGCAGTGCTAATACCCACAGTCTCCAGAACACTGAAGCTTTCTTT. Its protein product is CSANTHSLQNTEAFF.